A single sample gave rise to the 10 T cell receptor beta chains below, sequenced in a study of cytomegalovirus exposure and HLA in healthy donors. The PCR ran on 60 Vbeta and 13 Jbeta primers. Generated by immunoSEQ multiplex PCR, the TCRdb table keeps only in-frame clones and is missing some. The sample carries about 94,000 clones, nearly 80% recorded once. Sequenced: PBMCs. Receptors were obtained from a woman in her thirties or forties in good health and CMV-seronegative.

This clone was counted a single time. The chain uses TRBV7-9 and TRBJ2-6; 8 bases are shared with TRBD1. This CDR3 has 19 residues. With V trimmed by 0 bases and J by 2 bases, 9 bases remained unmatched. CDR1 is SEHNR, CDR2 FQNEAQ, per germline (reference sequence). The CDR3 sequence is CASSLALQGAFAGANVLTF. The CDR3 DNA sequence: TGTGCCAGCAGCTTAGCGCTTCAGGGGGCGTTTGCTGGGGCCAACGTCCTGACTTTC. The variable domain in full, completed from reference TRBV7-9 and TRBJ2-6, reads DTGVSQNPRHKITKRGQNVTFRCDPISEHNRLYWYRQTLGQGPEFLTYFQNEAQLEKSRLLSDRFSAERPKGSFSTLEIQRTEQGDSAMYLCASSLALQGAFAGANVLTFGAGSRLTVL.

The chain joins TRBV4-3 to TRBJ2-1, with 10 bases that match TRBD2. Germline V lookup: CDR1 LGHNA, CDR2 YSLEER. The CDR3 extends over 15 amino acids. Trimming at V came to 0 bases and at J to 6 bases, leaving 2 bases not matched to a gene. The CDR3 nucleotides read TGCGCCAGCAGCCAAGAACTAGCGGGGTTCAATGAGCAGTTCTTC. Its translation: CASSQELAGFNEQFF.

The V call is TRBV9, the J call TRBJ2-5; 12 bases map to TRBD2. With 2 bases clipped from V and 5 bases from J, the junction kept 1 base outside the gene matches. From germline, CDR1 is SGDLS and CDR2 YYNGEE. CDR3 length equals 14 residues. DNA of the CDR3: TGTGCCAGCAGCGTTGGACTAGCGGGGGAGACCCAGTACTTC. The encoded protein is CASSVGLAGETQYF.

This clone was observed a few times. Germline and junction disagree at one end, which may indicate a read error. The gene calls are TRBV5-1 and TRBJ1-6, with 8 bases that match TRBD1. Germline loops: CDR1 SGHRS, CDR2 YFSETQ. This CDR3 spans 16 amino acids. The CDR3 region is CASSPSSGGPNSPLNF. The DNA for the CDR3 is TGCGCCAGCAGCCCCTCCTCAGGGGGCCCAAATTCACCCCTCAACTTT.

This chain links TRBV9 with TRBJ2-7; possibly TRBD2 for D (6 bases). CDR1 is SGDLS and CDR2 is YYNGEE in the germline V gene. The CDR3 length is 16 residues. V gave up 2 bases and J gave up 3 bases, with 18 bases separating them. The CDR3 DNA is TGTGCCAGCAGCGTGGGCGGGACTCCCCTGGGCTACGAGCAGTACTTC. This codes for CASSVGGTPLGYEQYF.

V is TRBV5-1 and J is TRBJ2-5, with 8 bases that match TRBD2. CDR1 is SGHRS, CDR2 YFSETQ, per germline. The CDR3 spans 13 residues. After removal of 7 bases from V and 0 bases from J, the junction contained 2 bases not matched to a gene. This CDR3 reads CASRGGYQETQYF. The CDR3 region has the DNA TGCGCCAGCCGGGGGGGATACCAAGAGACCCAGTACTTC.

The CDR3 DNA sequence: TGTGCCAGTAGTCCCTACAGGAATCAGCCCCAGCATTTT. It specifies CASSPYRNQPQHF. The chain is built from TRBV19 and TRBJ1-5; D is possibly TRBD1 (5 bases). V was trimmed by 5 bases and J by 4 bases, leaving 9 bases between them. There are 13 residues in the CDR3. Looked up from germline, CDR1 is LNHDA and CDR2 is SQIVND (reference sequence). Supplemented by reference TRBV19 and TRBJ1-5, the full variable domain reads DGGITQSPKYLFRKEGQNVTLSCEQNLNHDAMYWYRQDPGQGLRLIYYSQIVNDFQKGDIAEGYSVSREKKESFPLTVTSAQKNPTAFYLCASSPYRNQPQHFGDGTRLSIL.

This chain joins TRBV14 and TRBJ2-2; 7 nucleotides agree with TRBD2. The CDR3 loop spans 15 amino acids. Germline values: CDR1 SGHDN, CDR2 FVKESK. The trim removed 4 bases at V and 2 bases at J, leaving 4 bases unmatched. CDR3 in DNA: TGTGCCAGCAGCCGGAGCGGGGCTAACACCGGGGAGCTGTTTTTT. Amino acids: CASSRSGANTGELFF.

The chain has TRBV4-3 and TRBJ2-1; maybe TRBD2 (5 bases). CDR1 and CDR2 (germline): LGHNA, YSLEER. The CDR3 is made up of 15 amino acids. Trimming stripped 1 base from V and 5 bases from J, with 12 bases between. The CDR3 DNA is TGCGCCAGCAGCCAAGGAGGACTCTTTGACAATGAGCAGTTCTTC. Amino acids: CASSQGGLFDNEQFF.

This clone was seen a handful of times. The chain links TRBV5-4 to TRBJ1-1; a possible D gene is TRBD1 (6 bases). The CDR3 loop spans 15 amino acids. V was clipped by 0 bases and J by 1 base, with 10 bases between them. Germline loops: CDR1 SGHNT, CDR2 YYREEE (reference sequence). This chain's CDR3 is CASSLADRPNTEAFF. The CDR3 DNA sequence: TGTGCCAGCAGCTTGGCAGACAGGCCGAACACTGAAGCTTTCTTT.